One sample yielded the 14 T cell receptor beta chains listed below, sequenced in a study of blood T cell repertoires in COVID-19 (dated by TCRdb to about 2020). Library method: the immunoSEQ multiplex PCR assay. Sourced from immuneACCESS, this table was stored by TCRdb with only in-frame sequences that have V and J called. A share of the clones is absent; for the studies checked, an unresolved V gene accounts for under half, and the remainder has no known explanation. This sample holds some 370,000 clones; around 90% were observed only once. The top ten clones comprise 6.5% of the sample. What was sequenced was peripheral blood. The receptors originated from a man aged 18-30 years with active or convalescent COVID-19.

The genes are TRBV24-1 and TRBJ2-7; D ambiguous. The germline CDR1 and CDR2 sequences are KGHDR and SFDVKD. This CDR3 comprises 13 residues. The ends were cut back, 0 bases at V and 6 bases at J, with 8 bases in the middle. The CDR3 loop is CATSDLDFAEQYF. The CDR3 nucleotides read TGTGCCACCAGTGATTTGGACTTTGCCGAGCAGTACTTC.

This clone has only one observation. The chain links TRBV30 to TRBJ1-1; TRBD1 is a possible D gene (5 bases). CDR3 length: 15 residues. V lost 0 bases and J 1 base, leaving 12 bases between the germline ends. Germline-derived CDR1 and CDR2 are GTSNPN and SVGIG (reference sequence). For the CDR3, the DNA is TGTGCCTGGAGTGTTATCTTCGACAGGAACACTGAAGCTTTCTTT. Its translation is CAWSVIFDRNTEAFF.

The gene calls are TRBV4-2 and TRBJ1-2; D might be TRBD1 (6 bases). The CDR3 has 11 amino acids. V dropped 5 bases and J dropped 8 bases, with 9 bases sitting between them. Looked up from germline, CDR1 is LGHNA and CDR2 is YNFKEQ. The CDR3 region is CASSWGRGYTF. DNA for the CDR3: TGTGCCAGCAGCTGGGGGCGGGGCTACACCTTC.

The gene calls are TRBV15 and TRBJ2-2, with D perhaps TRBD1 (5 bases). V was clipped by 0 bases and J by 6 bases, with 11 bases between them. The CDR3 contains 15 residues. Germline CDR1 LNHNV, CDR2 YYDKDF (reference sequence). The CDR3 here is CATSRDQGGAGELFF. CDR3 coding DNA: TGTGCCACCAGCAGAGACCAGGGTGGAGCCGGGGAGCTGTTTTTT.

On this clone itself: The sample contains more than one DNA sequence encoding this CDR3. This chain uses TRBV6-5 with TRBJ2-7, with 9 bases fitting TRBD1. The CDR3 sequence is 13 residues long. J was trimmed by 5 bases and V by 6 bases; bases with no gene match: 5. Per germline, CDR1 MNHEY and CDR2 SVGAGI. CDR3 in DNA: TGTGCCAGCAGCCGGGGACAGGGCCACGAGCAGTACTTC. This gives the protein CASSRGQGHEQYF.

This chain joins TRBV6-5 and TRBJ2-7; 9 nucleotides agree with TRBD1. Germline CDR1 and CDR2: MNHEY and SVGAGI. This CDR3 spans 15 amino acids. The V and J ends lost 2 bases and 4 bases, in that order; junction bases with no gene match: 6. Here the CDR3 reads CASSYTDRGSYEQYF. CDR3 nucleotides: TGTGCCAGCAGTTACACAGACAGGGGGAGTTACGAGCAGTACTTC.

J is TRBJ1-2 and V is TRBV27; D may be TRBD1 (5 bases). Germline assignment: CDR1 MNHEY and CDR2 SMNVEV (reference sequence). The V end lost 8 bases, the J end lost 8 bases, and 21 bases lay between the germline ends. CDR3 length equals 14 residues. CDR3 residues: CASQLYQGVGGYTF. The CDR3 DNA reads as TGTGCCAGCCAGTTATACCAGGGTGTCGGAGGCTACACCTTC.

The gene calls are TRBV19 and TRBJ2-7, with 8 bases identical to TRBD1. The CDR3 is made up of 14 amino acids. Germline loops: CDR1 LNHDA, CDR2 SQIVND (reference sequence). The junction had 6 bases not matched to a gene; V was cut back by 6 bases and J by 2 bases. The CDR3 DNA follows: TGTGCCAGTAGCACAGGGGGGAGGACCTACGAGCAGTACTTC. This gives the protein CASSTGGRTYEQYF.

The rearrangement uses TRBV6-6 and TRBJ2-7; D may be TRBD1 (6 bases). V shed 6 bases and J shed 7 bases, with 19 bases lying between them. This CDR3 comprises 14 residues. Germline lookup yields CDR1 MNHNY and CDR2 SVGAGI (reference sequence). CDR3 in DNA: TGTGCCAGCAGACACGACAGGAACCAAGGGGAGCAGTACTTC. Amino acid sequence: CASRHDRNQGEQYF.

The chain employs TRBV29-1 and TRBJ2-7; 9 bases are shared with TRBD1. Germline loops: CDR1 SQVTM, CDR2 ANQGSEA. The junction had 9 bases not matched to a gene; V was cut back by 6 bases and J by 3 bases. There are 14 residues in the CDR3. The DNA for the CDR3 is TGCAGCGTAGTGACGGACAGGGGAGGCTACGAGCAGTACTTC. This sequence encodes CSVVTDRGGYEQYF.

The chain couples TRBV9 to TRBJ2-7, with D perhaps matching TRBD2 (6 bases). V lost 0 bases and J lost 2, with 9 bases in between. Germline loops: CDR1 SGDLS, CDR2 YYNGEE. The CDR3 sequence is 14 residues long. The CDR3 loop reads CASSVGDFPYEQYF. The CDR3 DNA is TGTGCCAGCAGCGTAGGGGACTTTCCCTACGAGCAGTACTTC.

V usage is TRBV19 and J usage is TRBJ2-3; maybe TRBD2 (6 bases). The CDR3 has 16 residues. CDR1 is LNHDA and CDR2 is SQIVND in the germline V gene (reference sequence). Trimming removed 2 bases from V and 6 bases from J, with 18 bases in between. Here the CDR3 reads CASSIRGGPTRDTQYF. The CDR3 DNA follows: TGTGCCAGTAGTATAAGGGGAGGCCCGACGAGGGATACGCAGTATTTT.

In this sample, this clone turned up many times. The chain couples TRBV4-3 to TRBJ2-1, with D tentatively TRBD2 (6 bases). The ends were cut back, 5 bases at V and 3 bases at J, with 17 bases in the middle. This CDR3 is built from 16 residues. Germline V lookup: CDR1 LGHNA, CDR2 YSLEER. CDR3 nucleotides: TGCGCCAGCAGCGCCACCTCGGGGGAAAACTACAATGAGCAGTTCTTC. Amino acid sequence: CASSATSGENYNEQFF.

This chain uses TRBV7-2 with TRBJ2-7, with D tentatively TRBD1 (5 bases). The germline V gene encodes CDR1 SGHTA and CDR2 FQGNSA. This CDR3 contains 13 residues. The ends were cut back, 5 bases at V and 3 bases at J, with 11 bases in the middle. The CDR3 spells CASSPRTNYEQYF. CDR3 in DNA: TGTGCCAGCAGCCCCCGGACAAACTACGAGCAGTACTTC.